Listed here are 14 T cell receptor beta chains from one sample, sequenced in a study of cytomegalovirus exposure and HLA in healthy donors. 60 Vbeta and 13 Jbeta primers were used in PCR. Assay used: immunoSEQ multiplex PCR; TCRdb lists only in-frame clones, some missing. The sample has about 41,000 clones. Specimen: PBMCs. The receptor set was obtained from a man aged 25-45 years in good health and CMV-seronegative.

The CDR3 reads CASSQGQAPAAQYF. As DNA, the CDR3 is TGTGCCAGCAGCCAGGGACAGGCCCCTGCGGCCCAGTACTTC. V is TRBV14 and J is TRBJ2-5; the match to TRBD1 covers 8 bases. Germline trimming cut 3 bases from V and 9 bases from J; bases unmatched to any gene: 9. In germline, CDR1 is SGHDN, CDR2 FVKESK. CDR3 size: 14 residues. The full variable domain, completed using reference TRBV14 and TRBJ2-5, is EAGVTQFPSHSVIEKGQTVTLRCDPISGHDNLYWYRRVMGKEIKFLLHFVKESKQDESGMPNNRFLAERTGGTYSTLKVQPAELEDSGVYFCASSQGQAPAAQYFGPGTRLLVL.

V and J are TRBV4-2 and TRBJ2-1; the match to TRBD1 covers 8 bases. The CDR3 contains 16 residues. The V gene end was trimmed by 4 bases and the J gene end by 6 bases; junction bases not matched to a gene: 11. Germline CDR1 reads LGHNA; CDR2 reads YNFKEQ. CDR3 sequence: CASSRTGRASSNEQFF. In nucleotides, the CDR3 is TGTGCCAGCAGCCGGACAGGGCGAGCGTCGTCCAATGAGCAGTTCTTC.

As to this clone: At one boundary the junction diverges from the germline segment, which might be a read error. The chain recombines TRBV5-6 with TRBJ1-1; D is ambiguous. This CDR3 comprises 16 residues. Germline values: CDR1 SGHDT, CDR2 YYEEEE. CDR3: CASSYFKRLMNTEDFF. The CDR3 DNA sequence: TGTGCCAGCAGCTACTTTAAGCGGTTAATGAACACTGAAGATTTCTTT.

This chain links TRBV7-8 with TRBJ1-4; 9 nucleotides match TRBD1. CDR3 length: 15 amino acids. The germline CDR1 and CDR2 sequences are SGHVS and FQNEAQ. With 4 bases clipped from V and 6 bases from J, the junction kept 6 bases outside the gene matches. CDR3 sequence (DNA): TGTGCCAGCAGCTCCCGGGACAGGGAATATGAAAAACTGTTTTTT. As protein: CASSSRDREYEKLFF.

The rearrangement joins TRBV19 to TRBJ1-5, with D uncertain. The germline V gene encodes CDR1 LNHDA and CDR2 SQIVND (reference sequence). The CDR3 loop spans 16 amino acids. V lost 8 bases to trimming and J lost 0 bases, with 17 bases between them. This CDR3 is CASSLNGAYSNQPQHF. The CDR3 nucleotides read TGTGCCAGTTCCTTGAACGGTGCTTATAGCAATCAGCCCCAGCATTTT.

The chain recombines TRBV30 with TRBJ2-5; a possible D gene is TRBD1 (6 bases). Trimming removed 5 bases at V and 4 bases at J, with 14 bases between. The germline V gene encodes CDR1 GTSNPN and CDR2 SVGIG (reference sequence). The CDR3 runs 13 residues. Here the CDR3 reads CAWATGPPETQYF. The CDR3 DNA follows: TGTGCCTGGGCTACAGGGCCTCCAGAGACCCAGTACTTC.

The V call is TRBV5-4, the J call TRBJ2-7, with D tentatively TRBD2 (6 bases). This CDR3 is 13 amino acids long. CDR1 is SGHNT and CDR2 is YYREEE in the germline V gene (reference sequence). V was clipped by 2 bases and J by 3 bases, with 9 bases between them. CDR3 nucleotides: TGTGCCAGCAGCTTCACGGGGGTCTACGAGCAGTACTTC. Protein sequence: CASSFTGVYEQYF.

This sequence joins TRBV5-1 and TRBJ1-2; D is perhaps TRBD1 (6 bases). With 5 bases removed from V and 5 bases from J, the gap between germline ends came to 13 bases. The germline CDR1 and CDR2 sequences are SGHRS and YFSETQ. This CDR3 has 13 amino acids. The CDR3 region is CASRQGEGYGYTF. CDR3 DNA sequence: TGCGCCAGCAGACAGGGCGAGGGGTATGGCTACACCTTC. The whole variable domain, filled in from reference TRBV5-1 and TRBJ1-2, reads KAGVTQTPRYLIKTRGQQVTLSCSPISGHRSVSWYQQTPGQGLQFLFEYFSETQRNKGNFPGRFSGRQFSNSRSEMNVSTLELGDSALYLCASRQGEGYGYTFGSGTRLTVV.

The CDR3 DNA reads TGTGCCAGCAGCCAAAAAGGGGGGGGGCGAAGGACTGAAGCTTTCTTT. Encoded protein: CASSQKGGGRRTEAFF. The J gene is TRBJ1-1, the V gene TRBV5-4; TRBD1 is a possible D gene (6 bases). V dropped 4 bases and J dropped 5 bases, with 21 bases sitting between them. The germline V gene encodes CDR1 SGHNT and CDR2 YYREEE (reference sequence). The CDR3 is 16 residues long.

DNA for the CDR3: TGCGCCAGCAGCCAAGATCGCGGGAGGACCTACGAGCAGTACTTC. It encodes CASSQDRGRTYEQYF. The rearrangement joins TRBV4-1 to TRBJ2-7; TRBD2 matches at 8 bases. V trimming: 0 bases; J trimming: 2 bases; junction bases outside the gene matches: 3. CDR3 length: 15 amino acids. Germline lookup yields CDR1 MGHRA and CDR2 YSYEKL.

This chain connects TRBV7-6 to TRBJ2-2, with no clear D. The V gene's germline CDR1 is SGHVS and CDR2 FNYEAQ. CDR3 length: 18 residues. Trimming took off 6 bases at V and 3 bases at J, with 23 bases between the two ends. The CDR3 protein is CASSEASVGEVDTGELFF. In DNA, the CDR3 is TGTGCCAGCAGTGAAGCTAGTGTAGGAGAAGTCGACACCGGGGAGCTGTTTTTT.

The chain employs TRBV7-6 and TRBJ1-1; the D is unclear. V lost 4 bases and J 7 bases, leaving 10 bases between the germline ends. Germline values: CDR1 SGHVS, CDR2 FNYEAQ. The CDR3 length is 12 residues. CDR3 bases: TGTGCCAGCAGCTCCGGAGTCTTTGAAGCTTTCTTT. It yields the protein CASSSGVFEAFF.

J is TRBJ2-5 and V is TRBV4-2, with 10 bases lining up with TRBD2. The assigned J gene may be wrong: the sequence end matches TRBJ2-7 better. The germline V gene encodes CDR1 LGHNA and CDR2 YNFKEQ. CDR3 size: 16 residues. The DNA of the CDR3 is TGTGCCAGCAGCCAAGAACCACTAGCGGGATCCTACGAGCAGTACTTC. It translates to CASSQEPLAGSYEQYF.

As for this clone: The DNA is omitted, as the CDR3 cannot be located on it reliably, and the CDR3 follows TCRdb's listing. This chain joins TRBV9 and TRBJ1-1; the D call in the table, TRBD1, was not verified against the DNA. CDR1 and CDR2 (germline): SGDLS, YYNGEE. The CDR3 totals 15 residues, both ends included. CDR3 protein: CASSVATGSITEDFF.